This T cell receptor (beta chain) comes out of a study of HIV-infected patients and healthy controls. Reverse transcription used around 500 ng RNA and constant-region primers for alpha and beta. Using multiplexing indices, alpha and beta chain libraries were generated apart by chain-specific third strand synthesis. TCRdb reprocessed the 5' RACE reads with MiXCR, giving one entry per CDR3 protein. The data contain 9,000 to 9,500 distinct CDR3 sequences, roughly 5.8% of them singletons. All unsorted peripheral T cells were captured because whole blood was used without fractionation. By sample share, this clonotype is medium-sized (0.01 to 0.1%). The receptor's source is an adult in good health. Sample: blood.

The CDR3 sequence: CASSLVAANSPLHF. CDR3 nucleotide sequence: TGCGCCAGCAGCTTGGTGGCAGCAAATTCACCCCTCCACTTT. This sequence joins TRBV5-1 and TRBJ1-6; D is unclear. V was shortened by 0 bases and J by 7 bases, with 8 bases between the two germline ends. The CDR3 is 14 residues long. CDR1 is SGHRS and CDR2 is YFSETQ in the germline V gene.